One TCR beta chain is described in this entry. This sample was included in a study of blood T cell repertoires in COVID-19. Overall study context: T cells, B-cell-depleted T cells, or PBMCs provided the cDNA or gDNA that served as material.

Germline CDR1 reads MNHEY; CDR2 reads SVGAGI. The germline V and J ends were trimmed by 6 bases and 0 bases, with 9 bases remaining between them. This CDR3 comprises 15 residues. Here immunoSEQ multiplex PCR was the method, and the copy in TCRdb shows in-frame clones only, minus some. This table has over 200,000 clones, 87% appearing once. This chain uses TRBV6-5 with TRBJ2-6; weak D call: TRBD2 (5 bases). Sequencing input: PBMCs or T cells enriched from blood (not recorded which). This receptor was identified in a young man who had recovered from COVID-19. CDR3 in amino acids: CASRDGVSGANVLTF. The CDR3 bases are TGTGCCAGCAGAGACGGGGTCTCTGGGGCCAACGTCCTGACTTTC.